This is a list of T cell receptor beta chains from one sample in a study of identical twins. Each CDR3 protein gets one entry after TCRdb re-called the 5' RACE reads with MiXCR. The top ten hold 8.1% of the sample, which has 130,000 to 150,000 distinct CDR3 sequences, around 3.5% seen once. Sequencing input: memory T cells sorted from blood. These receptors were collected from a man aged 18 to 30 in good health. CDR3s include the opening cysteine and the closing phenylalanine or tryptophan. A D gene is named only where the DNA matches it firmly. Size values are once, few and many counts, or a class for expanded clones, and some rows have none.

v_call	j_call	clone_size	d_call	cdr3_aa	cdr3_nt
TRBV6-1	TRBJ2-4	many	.	CASSTGPQRAKNIQYF	TGTGCCAGCAGTACCGGGCCCCAGCGGGCCAAAAACATTCAGTACTTC
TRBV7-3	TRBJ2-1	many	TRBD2	CASSLTRPSAGGQTSSYNEQFF	TGTGCCAGCAGCTTAACCAGACCGTCAGCGGGAGGTCAAACGAGCTCCTACAATGAGCAGTTCTTC
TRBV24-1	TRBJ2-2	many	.	CATSERWEMGTGELFF	TGTGCCACCAGTGAGCGGTGGGAGATGGGCACCGGGGAGCTGTTTTTT
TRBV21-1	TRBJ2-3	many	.	CASSKKSGITQYF	TGTGCCAGCAGCAAAAAGTCAGGGATTACGCAGTATTTT
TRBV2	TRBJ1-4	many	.	CASSESGLFNEKLFF	TGTGCCAGCAGTGAAAGTGGTCTGTTTAATGAAAAACTGTTTTTT
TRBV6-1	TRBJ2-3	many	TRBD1	CASRNRGGTDTQYF	TGTGCCAGCCGAAACAGGGGCGGCACAGATACGCAGTATTTT
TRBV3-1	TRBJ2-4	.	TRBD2	CASSPGTNNIQYF	TGTGCCAGCAGCCCCGGGACTAACAACATTCAGTACTTC
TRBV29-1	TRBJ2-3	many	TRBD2	CSVGFGIAGADTQYF	TGCAGCGTTGGATTTGGTATAGCGGGAGCAGATACGCAGTATTTT
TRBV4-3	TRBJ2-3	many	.	CASSQGPPTVGGSSTDTQYF	TGCGCCAGCAGCCAGGGTCCCCCTACGGTAGGGGGTTCTAGCACAGATACGCAGTATTTT
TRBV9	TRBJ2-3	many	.	CASSVGAGTFTDTQYF	TGTGCCAGCAGCGTAGGGGCAGGGACCTTCACAGATACGCAGTATTTT
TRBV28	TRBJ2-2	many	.	CASKDRNTGELFF	TGTGCCAGTAAGGACAGAAACACCGGGGAGCTGTTTTTT
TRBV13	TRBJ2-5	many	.	CASSFTLQGAQYF	TGTGCCAGCAGCTTTACCCTCCAGGGAGCCCAGTACTTC
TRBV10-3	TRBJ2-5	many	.	CAISEIKGLQETQYF	TGTGCCATCAGTGAGATTAAGGGGCTACAAGAGACCCAGTACTTC
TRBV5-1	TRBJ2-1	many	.	CASRQDGSYNEQFF	TGCGCCAGCAGGCAGGACGGCTCCTACAATGAGCAGTTCTTC
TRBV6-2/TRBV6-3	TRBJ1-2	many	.	CASSLPRQEKGYTF	TGTGCCAGCAGCCTTCCGCGACAGGAAAAAGGCTACACCTTC
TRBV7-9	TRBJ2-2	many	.	CASSLDTNTGELFF	TGTGCCAGCAGCTTAGACACCAACACCGGGGAGCTGTTTTTT
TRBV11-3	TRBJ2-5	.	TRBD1	CASSLGDYRGRGETQYF	TGTGCCAGCAGCTTAGGAGACTACAGGGGTAGAGGAGAGACCCAGTACTTC
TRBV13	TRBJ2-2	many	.	CASSFTRGFGELFF	TGTGCCAGCAGCTTTACTAGGGGCTTCGGGGAGCTGTTTTTT
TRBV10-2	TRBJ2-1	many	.	CASSGMAGEDWEQFF	TGCGCCAGCAGTGGAATGGCAGGGGAGGATTGGGAGCAGTTCTTC
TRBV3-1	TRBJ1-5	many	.	CASRMGGASNQPQHF	TGTGCCAGCAGGATGGGAGGGGCAAGCAATCAGCCCCAGCATTTT
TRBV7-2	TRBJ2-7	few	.	CASSLVALYEQYF	TGTGCCAGCAGCTTAGTGGCGCTTTACGAGCAGTACTTC
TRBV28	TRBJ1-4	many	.	CASGIGATNEKLFF	TGTGCCAGTGGGATCGGAGCAACTAATGAAAAACTGTTTTTT
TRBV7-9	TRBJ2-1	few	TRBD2	CASSPGTSGRFEQFF	TGTGCCAGCAGCCCTGGGACTAGCGGGAGATTTGAGCAGTTCTTC
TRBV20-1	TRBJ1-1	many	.	CSAHRVNTEAFF	TGCAGTGCCCACAGGGTGAACACTGAAGCTTTCTTT
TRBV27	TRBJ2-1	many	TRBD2	CASRDSDRTSGSRNEQFF	TGTGCCAGCAGAGATTCAGATAGGACTAGCGGGAGTAGGAATGAGCAGTTCTTC
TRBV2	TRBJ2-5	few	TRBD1	CASSEDRGIQETQYF	TGTGCCAGCAGTGAAGACAGGGGCATACAAGAGACCCAGTACTTC
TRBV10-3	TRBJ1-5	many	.	CAISDSPEGNQPQHF	TGTGCCATCAGTGACTCGCCTGAGGGCAATCAGCCCCAGCATTTT
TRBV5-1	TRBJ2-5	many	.	CASSRPGLQETQYF	TGCGCCAGCAGTCGGCCGGGCCTACAAGAGACCCAGTACTTC
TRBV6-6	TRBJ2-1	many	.	CASRGDAHNEQFF	TGTGCCAGCAGAGGGGACGCACACAATGAGCAGTTCTTC
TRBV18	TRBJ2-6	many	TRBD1	CASSLSPGQGPSGANVLTF	TGTGCCAGCTCACTGAGCCCGGGACAGGGGCCCTCTGGGGCCAACGTCCTGACTTTC
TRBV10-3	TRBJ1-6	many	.	CATNRDLGSPLHF	TGTGCCACAAACAGGGATCTAGGTTCACCCCTCCACTTT
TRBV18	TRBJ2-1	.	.	CASSPPVVNEQFF	TGTGCCAGCTCACCGCCCGTGGTCAATGAGCAGTTCTTC
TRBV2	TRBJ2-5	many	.	CASSVDLGETQYF	TGTGCCAGCAGTGTAGACCTTGGGGAGACCCAGTACTTC
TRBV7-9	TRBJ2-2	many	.	CASGPGRTNTGELFF	TGTGCCAGCGGGCCGGGACGGACGAACACCGGGGAGCTGTTTTTT
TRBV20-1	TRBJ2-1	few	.	CSAGGSGYSGYNEQFF	TGCAGTGCTGGCGGGTCCGGCTACTCAGGGTACAATGAGCAGTTCTTC
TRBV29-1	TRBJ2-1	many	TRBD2	CSVPEREGFNEQFF	TGCAGCGTCCCGGAGCGGGAGGGCTTCAATGAGCAGTTCTTC
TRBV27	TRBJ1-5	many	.	CASSFSGASGQPQHF	TGTGCCAGCAGTTTCTCGGGGGCGAGTGGGCAGCCCCAGCATTTT
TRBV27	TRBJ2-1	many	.	CASSLGNTGIRNNEQFF	TGTGCCAGCAGTTTAGGTAATACAGGGATTCGAAACAATGAGCAGTTCTTC
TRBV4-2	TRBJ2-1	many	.	CASSQAESSSYNEQFF	TGTGCCAGCAGCCAAGCGGAGAGTTCCTCCTACAATGAGCAGTTCTTC
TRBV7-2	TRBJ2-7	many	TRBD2	CASSPQRESGEQYF	TGTGCCAGCAGCCCCCAGCGGGAGTCGGGCGAGCAGTACTTC
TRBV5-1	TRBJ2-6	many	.	CASSFTGTGANVLTF	TGCGCCAGCAGCTTTACCGGTACTGGGGCCAACGTCCTGACTTTC
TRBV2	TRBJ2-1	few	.	CASSTQGRDEQFF	TGTGCCAGCAGTACACAGGGGAGGGATGAGCAGTTCTTC
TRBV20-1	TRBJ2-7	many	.	CSALKSVGLYEQYF	TGCAGTGCTTTAAAATCAGTTGGTCTCTACGAGCAGTACTTC
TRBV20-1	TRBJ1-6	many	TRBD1	CSARLGGQDNNSPLHF	TGCAGTGCTAGACTGGGGGGACAGGATAATAATTCACCCCTCCACTTT
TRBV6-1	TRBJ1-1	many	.	CASSEGWNTEAFF	TGTGCCAGCAGTGAAGGGTGGAACACTGAAGCTTTCTTT
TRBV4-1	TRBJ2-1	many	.	CASSQDGTYSQFF	TGCGCCAGCAGCCAAGACGGGACTTATTCGCAGTTCTTC
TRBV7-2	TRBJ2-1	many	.	CASSLDMVSEQFF	TGTGCCAGCAGCTTAGATATGGTCAGTGAGCAGTTCTTC
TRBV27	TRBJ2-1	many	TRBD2	CASSPSGSGTSAYNEQFF	TGTGCCAGCAGTCCCTCGGGTTCCGGGACTAGCGCGTACAATGAGCAGTTCTTC
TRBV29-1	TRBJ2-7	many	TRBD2	CSVRNPRTSGRGEQYF	TGCAGCGTTCGGAATCCAAGGACTAGCGGGAGGGGTGAGCAGTACTTC
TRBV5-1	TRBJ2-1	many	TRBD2	CASSSEILAGGSNEQFF	TGCGCCAGCAGCTCGGAGATCTTAGCGGGGGGCTCAAATGAGCAGTTCTTC
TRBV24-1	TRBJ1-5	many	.	CATSDLPRPGENQPQHF	TGTGCCACCAGTGATTTGCCAAGACCAGGGGAGAATCAGCCCCAGCATTTT
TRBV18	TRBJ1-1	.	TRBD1	CASSPPGQGAEAFF	TGTGCCAGCTCACCCCCGGGACAGGGGGCGGAAGCTTTCTTT
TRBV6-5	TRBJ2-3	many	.	CASSSRGSKRPTDTQYF	TGTGCCAGCAGTTCGCGGGGCAGCAAGAGACCCACAGATACGCAGTATTTT
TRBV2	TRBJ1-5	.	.	CASSDRARNQPQHF	TGTGCCAGCAGTGATAGGGCGCGCAATCAGCCCCAGCATTTT
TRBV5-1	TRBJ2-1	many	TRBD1	CASSLGGQGKFPVYNEQFF	TGCGCCAGCAGCTTGGGTGGACAGGGAAAATTTCCAGTCTACAATGAGCAGTTCTTC